A selection of T cell receptor beta chains follows, all from one sample in a study of post-analysis software for immune sequencing data. TCRdb reprocessed the PCR reads with MiXCR, giving one entry per CDR3 protein. The sample lists a few hundred thousand distinct CDR3 sequences, approximately 33% occurring once. Sequenced material: blood. These receptors were obtained from a girl aged 10 to 17 with multiple sclerosis. Each CDR3 is given with its conserved first and last residue. D genes are given only for firm matches. Size tells how often a clone was seen (once, few, many) or the class of an expanded clone, and some rows leave it out.

cdr3_aa cdr3_nt v_call d_call j_call clone_size
CASSYYDRGEAFF TGTGCCAGCAGTTACTATGACAGAGGGGAAGCTTTCTTT TRBV6-2/TRBV6-3 - TRBJ1-1 few
CASKALAGESDTQYF TGTGCCAGCAAAGCACTAGCGGGGGAGTCGGATACGCAGTATTTT TRBV2 TRBD2 TRBJ2-3 -
CASSSGHGETQYF TGTGCCAGCAGTTCGGGACACGGAGAGACCCAGTACTTC TRBV6-5 - TRBJ2-5 -
CASSPTRTGGWRTDTQYF TGTGCCAGCAGTCCTACCCGGACAGGGGGATGGCGCACAGATACGCAGTATTTT TRBV27 TRBD1 TRBJ2-3 -
CASISGSSGTSGGKDTQYF TGTGCCAGCATCTCAGGGAGTTCCGGGACTAGCGGGGGAAAAGATACGCAGTATTTT TRBV7-2 TRBD2 TRBJ2-3 few
CASSQRQGSAYEQYF TGTGCCAGCAGCCAAAGACAGGGGTCGGCCTACGAGCAGTACTTC TRBV3-1 TRBD1 TRBJ2-7 -
CSGGTATNYGYTF TGCAGCGGAGGGACAGCTACTAACTATGGCTACACCTTC TRBV29-1 TRBD1 TRBJ1-2 -
CATYPGVQGSSYNEQFF TGTGCCACCTACCCAGGGGTACAGGGGTCTAGCTACAATGAGCAGTTCTTC TRBV15 TRBD1 TRBJ2-1 few
CASSLMTVPYEQYF TGTGCCAGCAGTTTGATGACAGTCCCCTACGAGCAGTACTTC TRBV6-5 - TRBJ2-7 -
CASSYSWTGEQYF TGTGCCAGCAGTTACAGCTGGACGGGGGAGCAGTACTTC TRBV6-2/TRBV6-3 - TRBJ2-7 -
CASRMGNTGELFF TGTGCCAGTAGGATGGGGAACACCGGGGAGCTGTTTTTT TRBV19 - TRBJ2-2 -
CASSLARGGGDTQYF TGTGCCAGCAGTTTAGCCCGGGGAGGTGGAGATACGCAGTATTTT TRBV12-3/TRBV12-4 - TRBJ2-3 -
CASSLGQGSLYEQYF TGTGCCAGCAGCTTGGGACAGGGATCCCTCTACGAGCAGTACTTC TRBV7-3 TRBD1 TRBJ2-7 few
CASSLAHTGELFF TGCGCCAGCAGCTTGGCGCACACCGGGGAGCTGTTTTTT TRBV5-1 - TRBJ2-2 -
CASSQTSGGSYEQYF TGTGCCAGCAGTCAGACTAGCGGGGGCTCCTACGAGCAGTACTTC TRBV28 TRBD2 TRBJ2-7 -
CASSPDRSLGGELFF TGTGCCAGCAGCCCGGACCGGTCCTTGGGCGGGGAGCTGTTTTTT TRBV7-2 - TRBJ2-2 -
CATIGRQGASTEAFF TGTGCCACCATCGGAAGACAGGGGGCCAGCACTGAAGCTTTCTTT TRBV24-1 TRBD1 TRBJ1-1 -
CASRLLQGNTEAFF TGTGCCAGCAGACTACTACAGGGGAACACTGAAGCTTTCTTT TRBV7-2 - TRBJ1-1 -
CASSESRDREGLYEQYF TGTGCCAGCAGTGAATCCAGGGACAGGGAGGGGCTCTACGAGCAGTACTTC TRBV25-1 TRBD1 TRBJ2-7 -
CAIERTGGIEDTQYF TGTGCCATTGAAAGGACAGGGGGCATAGAAGATACGCAGTATTTT TRBV6-6 TRBD1 TRBJ2-3 few
CASHTGGGNSPLHF TGTGCCAGCCACACCGGAGGGGGTAATTCACCCCTCCACTTT TRBV25-1 - TRBJ1-6 -
CASSARTGTDTQYF TGTGCCAGCAGCGCCCGTACAGGGACAGATACGCAGTATTTT TRBV9 - TRBJ2-3 -
CASSSSTSGKVETQYF - TRBV12-3/TRBV12-4 - TRBJ2-5 -
CASSLLTDDQPQHF TGTGCCAGCAGCTTATTGACAGATGATCAGCCCCAGCATTTT TRBV7-9 - TRBJ1-5 -
CASTSRGDWTNEKLFF TGTGCCAGCACCTCGAGGGGGGATTGGACTAATGAAAAACTGTTTTTT TRBV11-2 - TRBJ1-4 -
CVTSDYRRETQYF TGTGTCACCAGTGATTATCGGAGAGAGACCCAGTACTTC TRBV24-1 - TRBJ2-5 -
CASSLKGGADIQYF TGTGCCAGCAGTTTAAAAGGGGGTGCGGACATTCAGTACTTC TRBV27 - TRBJ2-4 -
CASSPKFTGIPGTGYGYTF TGCGCCAGCAGCCCGAAATTCACAGGGATCCCCGGAACGGGGTATGGCTACACCTTC TRBV4-3 - TRBJ1-2 few
CASSQVVKIRGWAGEGYTF TGCGCCAGCAGCCAAGTGGTCAAGATCCGCGGTTGGGCAGGGGAAGGCTACACCTTC TRBV4-1 - TRBJ1-2 -
CASSFRDEQFF TGTGCCAGCAGTTTCCGGGATGAGCAGTTCTTC TRBV12-3/TRBV12-4 - TRBJ2-1 few
CASSLDQGLDTEAFF TGTGCCAGCAGCTTGGATCAGGGATTGGACACTGAAGCTTTCTTT TRBV5-4 - TRBJ1-1 -
CASSIGGHYGYTF TGTGCCAGCAGCATTGGGGGGCATTATGGCTACACCTTC TRBV3-1 - TRBJ1-2 -
CASSLNDKNIQYF TGTGCCAGCAGCTTAAACGACAAAAACATTCAGTACTTC TRBV7-2 - TRBJ2-4 -
CASSSQGPYYEQYF TGTGCCAGCAGCTCCCAAGGACCCTACTACGAGCAGTACTTC TRBV12-3/TRBV12-4 - TRBJ2-7 -
CSARKGGRVLSGELFF TGCAGTGCTAGGAAGGGGGGTCGGGTTTTGTCCGGGGAGCTGTTTTTT TRBV20-1 - TRBJ2-2 few
CASSQEGRQRYEQYF TGCGCCAGCAGCCAAGAAGGAAGACAGCGCTACGAGCAGTACTTC TRBV4-1 - TRBJ2-7 -
CASSSRRDSLKSYEQYF TGTGCCAGCAGTTCCCGACGGGACAGCTTGAAGTCGTACGAGCAGTACTTC TRBV6-5 TRBD1 TRBJ2-7 few
CSSSPGPNAAGSTEAFF TGTTCCAGCTCACCGGGCCCTAACGCGGCAGGGAGCACTGAAGCTTTCTTT TRBV18 - TRBJ1-1 -
CAWDRDSNQPQHF TGTGCCTGGGACCGGGACAGCAATCAGCCCCAGCATTTT TRBV30 - TRBJ1-5 -
CASSTERDRAPYEQYF TGTGCCAGCAGCACGGAGAGGGACAGGGCCCCTTACGAGCAGTACTTC TRBV9 TRBD1 TRBJ2-7 -
CASTRQGTHDEQFF TGTGCCAGCACTAGACAGGGGACACACGATGAGCAGTTCTTC TRBV12-3/TRBV12-4 TRBD1 TRBJ2-1 -
CASSQDTGRGQPQHF TGTGCCAGCAGCCAAGATACAGGGAGGGGTCAGCCCCAGCATTTT TRBV4-2 - TRBJ1-5 few